This entry describes one T cell receptor (beta chain). The sample is drawn from a study of T cell responses to AZD1222 COVID-19 vaccine. Libraries were prepared by immunoSEQ multiplex PCR; TCRdb keeps only in-frame clonotypes and omits some of them. Counted here are roughly 100,000 clones, roughly 84% occurring once; the ten biggest clones make up about 18%. The CDR3 is 13 residues long. V lost 4 bases and J lost 5; bases outside the gene matches: 4. Germline V lookup: CDR1 LGHNT, CDR2 FRNRAP. The specimen comprised peripheral blood, sampled on day 0 of AZD1222 vaccination. The rearrangement joins TRBV12-5 to TRBJ1-1, with 7 bases fitting TRBD1. This sequence originates from an adult in good health. The CDR3 DNA follows: TGTGCTAGTGGTTCCCTCAGGGGGACTGAAGCTTTCTTT. It specifies CASGSLRGTEAFF.